The next 23 T cell receptor beta chains were all read from a single sample in a study of blood T cell repertoires in COVID-19. Profiled with immunoSEQ multiplex PCR; TCRdb holds only in-frame clones, not every one. Of 35,000 to 50,000 clones listed, about 88% are singletons. The specimen was peripheral blood. The receptors come from a human donor in a cohort sampled during active COVID-19.

The rearrangement uses TRBV5-1 and TRBJ1-5, with 7 bases aligning to TRBD1. V was clipped by 4 bases and J by 3 bases; unmatched bases: 7. CDR1 is SGHRS, CDR2 YFSETQ, per germline. The CDR3 spans 15 residues. The CDR3 coding sequence is TGCGCCAGCAGCCTACAAGGACAGGACAATCAGCCCCAGCATTTT. Amino acids: CASSLQGQDNQPQHF.

This sequence joins TRBV5-1 and TRBJ2-1, with 9 nucleotides matching TRBD1. The CDR3 is 16 residues long. V lost 2 bases to trimming and J lost 10 bases; unmatched junction nucleotides: 13. CDR1 and CDR2 from the germline V gene are SGHRS and YFSETQ. The CDR3: CASSLGQGQYLIEQFF. CDR3 bases: TGCGCCAGCAGCTTAGGACAGGGGCAGTATCTCATAGAGCAGTTCTTC.

This clone came up once. This rearrangement joins TRBV27 to TRBJ2-2; 8 bases match TRBD1. With 5 bases clipped from V and 4 bases from J, the junction kept 6 bases outside the gene matches. Germline-derived CDR1 and CDR2 are MNHEY and SMNVEV (reference sequence). The CDR3 covers 15 residues. CDR3 DNA sequence: TGTGCCAGCAGTGAAACCGGACAGGGCACCGGGGAGCTGTTTTTT. Residues: CASSETGQGTGELFF.

The chain recombines TRBV2 with TRBJ2-5; TRBD1 matches 7 bases. CDR1 SNHLY and CDR2 FYNNEI come from the germline V gene. The CDR3 consists of 15 residues. With 4 bases clipped from V and 7 bases from J, the junction kept 12 bases outside the gene matches. CDR3 sequence: CASSAEGGRYTTQYF. The CDR3 nucleotides are TGTGCCAGCAGTGCAGAAGGGGGCAGATACACGACCCAGTACTTC.

The gene calls are TRBV2 and TRBJ2-1, with TRBD2 as a possible D gene (6 bases). V was cut by 4 bases and J by 8 bases, with 12 bases left in between. Looked up from germline, CDR1 is SNHLY and CDR2 is FYNNEI. The CDR3 extends over 13 amino acids. CDR3 residues: CASSVGRGDEQFF. CDR3 nucleotides: TGTGCCAGCAGTGTAGGACGCGGGGATGAGCAGTTCTTC.

This rearrangement joins TRBV12-3 or TRBV12-4 to TRBJ1-4; TRBD1 might be the D (5 bases). CDR3 length equals 11 residues. The germline V and J ends were trimmed by 5 bases and 8 bases, with 6 bases remaining between them. CDR3 sequence reads: CASSAGEKLFF. CDR3 in DNA: TGTGCCAGCAGTGCAGGGGAAAAACTGTTTTTT.

The chain links TRBV29-1 to TRBJ2-3, with D unresolved. V was cut by 7 bases and J by 10 bases, with 12 bases left in between. Per germline, CDR1 SQVTM and CDR2 ANQGSEA. The CDR3 has 10 residues. CDR3 bases: TGCAGCGCGAGTAAGACTGCGCAGTATTTT. Translation: CSASKTAQYF.

This chain joins TRBV27 and TRBJ2-5; 8 nucleotides line up with TRBD1. Germline trimming cut 5 bases from V and 1 base from J; bases unmatched to any gene: 3. The CDR3 sequence is 14 residues long. Germline assignment: CDR1 MNHEY and CDR2 SMNVEV (reference sequence). CDR3 sequence: CASSMTGAQETQYF. As DNA, the CDR3 is TGTGCCAGCAGTATGACAGGGGCCCAAGAGACCCAGTACTTC.

This chain joins TRBV5-4 and TRBJ2-5; TRBD2 agrees at 8 bases. Germline V gene sequence: CDR1 SGHNT, CDR2 YYREEE (reference sequence). J was trimmed by 4 bases and V by 2 bases; bases with no gene match: 7. This CDR3 comprises 15 residues. CDR3 DNA: TGTGCCAGCAGCTTCGTCGGGGCGGGAGGAGAGACCCAGTACTTC. Encoded protein: CASSFVGAGGETQYF.

Only a few counts were recorded for this clone. In nucleotides, the CDR3 is TGTGCCAGTAGCACCGACAGCTACTATGGCTACACCTTC. Translating gives CASSTDSYYGYTF. This chain connects TRBV19 to TRBJ1-2, with D possibly being TRBD1 (5 bases). V was pared by 6 bases and J by 3 bases, with 11 bases between. Germline CDR1 LNHDA, CDR2 SQIVND (reference sequence). This CDR3 comprises 13 residues.

This sequence joins TRBV5-5 and TRBJ2-5; 8 bases are shared with TRBD2. Germline assignment: CDR1 SGHKS and CDR2 YYEKEE (reference sequence). There are 18 residues in the CDR3. Trimming removed 0 bases from V and 2 bases from J; junction bases left unmatched: 12. The DNA for the CDR3 is TGTGCCAGCAGCTTGGGGAGTGGAGCGGGGGCCCAACAAGAGACCCAGTACTTC. It encodes CASSLGSGAGAQQETQYF.

V usage is TRBV30 and J usage is TRBJ1-2; the D is unclear. Germline values: CDR1 GTSNPN, CDR2 SVGIG (reference sequence). This CDR3 has 12 residues. V lost 0 bases to trimming and J lost 7 bases, with 9 bases between them. This CDR3 reads CAWSVVAGGYTF. In DNA form, the CDR3 reads TGTGCCTGGAGTGTGGTGGCGGGTGGCTACACCTTC.

This clone was seen more than once but under ten times. V and J are TRBV27 and TRBJ2-2; 8 positions agree with TRBD1. In germline, CDR1 is MNHEY, CDR2 SMNVEV (reference sequence). The CDR3 has 15 amino acids. V gave up 7 bases and J gave up 4 bases; unmatched junction bases: 8. In DNA form, the CDR3 reads TGTGCCAGCACCGGACCAGGGGGCCTCACCGGGGAGCTGTTTTTT. This sequence encodes CASTGPGGLTGELFF.

The chain links TRBV20-1 to TRBJ2-1; 13 bases agree with TRBD2. Germline CDR1 and CDR2: DFQATT and SNEGSKA (reference sequence). This CDR3 has 17 residues. The trim removed 3 bases at V and 4 bases at J, leaving 9 bases unmatched. Written as DNA, the CDR3 is TGCAGTGCTAGTACGGAGCGACTAGCGGGGGGTTACAATGAGCAGTTCTTC. Amino acids: CSASTERLAGGYNEQFF.

The chain joins TRBV3-1 (or the pseudogene TRBV3-2) to TRBJ2-5; TRBD1 might be the D (6 bases). The germline V gene has CDR1 LGHDT and CDR2 YNNKEL (reference sequence). Trimming removed 4 bases at V and 3 bases at J, with 15 bases between. The CDR3 contains 15 residues. This CDR3 is CASSPRTGWEETQYF. Here the CDR3 DNA reads TGTGCCAGCAGCCCCCGTACAGGGTGGGAAGAGACCCAGTACTTC.

About this clone itself: The identical CDR3 is also encoded by other nucleotide sequences in the sample. The chain uses TRBV16 and TRBJ1-5; 10 bases align to TRBD1. The CDR3 extends over 15 amino acids. V lost 0 bases, J lost 7 bases, and 3 bases stayed unmatched. Looked up from germline, CDR1 is KGHSY and CDR2 is FQNENV. As DNA, the CDR3 is TGTGCCAGCAGCCAATCGGGACAGGGGAACCAGCCCCAGCATTTT. Protein: CASSQSGQGNQPQHF. Filled out from reference TRBV16 and TRBJ1-5, the complete variable domain reads GEEVAQTPKHLVRGEGQKAKLYCAPIKGHSYVFWYQQVLKNEFKFLISFQNENVFDETGMPKERFSAKCLPNSPCSLEIQATKLEDSAVYFCASSQSGQGNQPQHFGDGTRLSIL.

This clone was detected a few times. This sequence joins TRBV4-1 and TRBJ2-4; 9 bases are shared with TRBD1. V lost 4 bases to trimming and J lost 2 bases; unmatched junction nucleotides: 3. Germline lookup yields CDR1 MGHRA and CDR2 YSYEKL. There are 15 residues in the CDR3. The CDR3 DNA sequence: TGCGCCAGCAGCCCAGGACAGGGGACCAAAAACATTCAGTACTTC. Its translation: CASSPGQGTKNIQYF.

The V gene is TRBV6-5, the J gene TRBJ2-1; TRBD2 aligns across 10 bases. Germline V gene lookup returns CDR1 MNHEY and CDR2 SVGAGI. This CDR3 has 14 amino acids. Trimming cost V 6 bases and J 4 bases; bases outside gene matches: 3. CDR3 loop: CASRTSGDYNEQFF. The CDR3 DNA reads TGTGCCAGCAGAACTAGCGGGGATTACAATGAGCAGTTCTTC.

The V and J genes are TRBV12-3 or TRBV12-4 and TRBJ1-2; tentative D call: TRBD1 (5 bases). The V end was cut by 4 bases, the J end by 8 bases, with 14 bases between. The CDR3 is 13 residues long. The CDR3 loop reads CASSSPGLLGYTF. CDR3 nucleotide sequence: TGTGCCAGCAGTTCCCCGGGACTATTGGGCTACACCTTC.

V usage is TRBV30 and J usage is TRBJ1-1; D possibly corresponds to TRBD1 (6 bases). The CDR3 consists of 14 residues. Per germline, CDR1 GTSNPN and CDR2 SVGIG (reference sequence). With 1 base removed from V and 2 bases from J, the gap between germline ends came to 11 bases. This chain's CDR3 is CAWSDRVGNTEAFF. The DNA of the CDR3 is TGTGCCTGGAGTGACAGGGTTGGAAACACTGAAGCTTTCTTT.

The chain joins TRBV3-1 (or the pseudogene TRBV3-2) to TRBJ1-2, with 8 nucleotides matching TRBD1. The CDR3 runs to 17 residues. Germline assignment: CDR1 LGHDT and CDR2 YNNKEL (reference sequence). V lost 5 bases and J lost 0; bases outside the gene matches: 11. The CDR3 coding sequence is TGTGCCAGCAGCACAAGGACAGGGAAAATAACTAACTATGGCTACACCTTC. Translation gives CASSTRTGKITNYGYTF.

The chain has TRBV9 and TRBJ2-1; D possibly corresponds to TRBD2 (6 bases). The CDR3 loop spans 15 amino acids. The germline V gene has CDR1 SGDLS and CDR2 YYNGEE. Trimming left V 5 bases short and J 0 bases short, with 12 bases between. The CDR3 DNA reads as TGTGCCAGCAGTCTTGCGGGGAGCTCCTACAATGAGCAGTTCTTC. It translates to CASSLAGSSYNEQFF.

DNA for the CDR3: TGTGCCAGCAGCCAAGGCCTGACAGGGCAAGAGACCCAGTACTTC. Protein product: CASSQGLTGQETQYF. V gene TRBV3-1 (or the pseudogene TRBV3-2) combines with J gene TRBJ2-5, with TRBD1 matching 7 bases. CDR1 and CDR2 from the germline V gene are LGHDT and YNNKEL (reference sequence). V trimming: 1 base; J trimming: 2 bases; junction bases outside the gene matches: 4. The CDR3 consists of 15 residues.